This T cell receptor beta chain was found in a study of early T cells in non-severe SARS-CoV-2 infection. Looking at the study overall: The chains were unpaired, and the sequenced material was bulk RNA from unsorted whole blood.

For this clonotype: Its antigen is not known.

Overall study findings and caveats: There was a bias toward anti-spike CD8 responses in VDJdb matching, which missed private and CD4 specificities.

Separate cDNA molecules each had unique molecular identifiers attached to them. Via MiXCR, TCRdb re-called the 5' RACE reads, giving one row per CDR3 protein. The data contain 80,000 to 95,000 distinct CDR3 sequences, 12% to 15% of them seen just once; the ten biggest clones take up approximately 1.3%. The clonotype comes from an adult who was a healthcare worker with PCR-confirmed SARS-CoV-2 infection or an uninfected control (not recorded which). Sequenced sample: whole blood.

The CDR3 protein is CSARSLAGGQGSYNEQFF. The CDR3 DNA is TGCAGTGCTAGGTCCCTAGCGGGGGGGCAAGGCTCCTACAATGAGCAGTTCTTC. The V gene is TRBV20-1, the J gene TRBJ2-1; 12 nucleotides match TRBD2. CDR1 DFQATT and CDR2 SNEGSKA come from the germline V gene (reference sequence). Trimming at V came to 3 bases and at J to 0 bases, leaving 9 bases not matched to a gene. CDR3 length: 18 residues.